A single sample gave rise to the 13 T cell receptor beta chains below, sequenced in a study of regulatory T cells in long-lasting Graves disease. Stated time point: persistent/refractory GD, antithyroid drugs over 5 years with positive TRAb. From PBMCs, RNA was extracted and then used to make the TCR library. To make TCR beta libraries, researchers used iRepertoire HTBI primers and Arm-PCR of CDR3 regions. MiXCR was run by TCRdb on the multiplex PCR reads, yielding one entry per CDR3 protein. The sample includes roughly 300,000 distinct CDR3 sequences, about 20% of them seen just once. The input for sequencing was peripheral blood mononuclear cells (PBMCs), taken when the disease was refractory, from a patient treated with antithyroid drugs. Receptor source: a female donor with Graves disease.

This clonotype was picked up a small number of times. The rearrangement links TRBV11-2 to TRBJ1-5, with D uncertain. Germline V gene data show CDR1 as SGHAT and CDR2 as FQNNGV. The CDR3 is 15 amino acids. The V end lost 1 base, the J end lost 7 bases, and 14 bases lay between the germline ends. The CDR3 spells CASSLGGYEGQPQHF. CDR3 sequence (DNA): TGTGCCAGCAGCTTAGGGGGTTATGAGGGACAGCCCCAGCATTTT.

This clonotype came up a few times. V usage is TRBV6-2 or TRBV6-3 and J usage is TRBJ2-5; D remains unclear. V was clipped by 7 bases and J by 2 bases, with 8 bases between them. The CDR3 has 12 residues. The germline gives CDR1 MNHEY, CDR2 SVGEGT. In DNA, the CDR3 is TGTGCCAGCAAGGCCGGACAAGAGACCCAGTACTTC. This codes for CASKAGQETQYF.

The chain uses TRBV6-5 and TRBJ2-2; TRBD2 agrees at 11 bases. The junction had 8 bases not matched to a gene; V was cut back by 2 bases and J by 0 bases. Germline V gives CDR1 MNHEY, CDR2 SVGAGI. The CDR3 loop spans 19 amino acids. Here the CDR3 reads CASSYQRLAGGPNTGELFF. CDR3 nucleotides: TGTGCCAGCAGTTACCAACGGCTAGCGGGGGGACCGAACACCGGGGAGCTGTTTTTT.

This clonotype showed up just a few times. This rearrangement joins TRBV4-1 to TRBJ1-4, with D unclear. The CDR3 runs to 13 residues. Germline V gene lookup returns CDR1 MGHRA and CDR2 YSYEKL. The V and J ends lost 0 bases and 8 bases respectively, with 7 bases between them. DNA of the CDR3: TGCGCCAGCAGCCAAGATCGCCACGAAAAACTGTTTTTT. Protein product: CASSQDRHEKLFF.

The V and J genes are TRBV6-2 or TRBV6-3 and TRBJ1-1; D is ambiguous. The CDR3 contains 14 residues. V dropped 2 bases and J dropped 0 bases, with 7 bases sitting between them. Germline assignment: CDR1 MNHEY and CDR2 SVGEGT. CDR3 loop: CASSYLGMNTEAFF. The CDR3 DNA is TGTGCCAGCAGTTACCTGGGGATGAACACTGAAGCTTTCTTT.

This clonotype was seen repeatedly, ten times or more. The V and J genes are TRBV6-1 and TRBJ1-3, with 7 bases identical to TRBD1. The germline CDR1 and CDR2 sequences are MNHNS and SASEGT. The CDR3 covers 16 residues. J gave up 0 bases and V 5 bases, and 7 bases lay outside the gene matches. The CDR3 nucleotides read TGTGCCAGCAGTCAAAGGACAGGAGCCTCTGGAAACACCATATATTTT. Protein product: CASSQRTGASGNTIYF.

This clonotype was seen more than once but under ten times. This sequence joins TRBV29-1 and TRBJ2-2; D not certain. V shed 7 bases and J shed 3 bases, with 12 bases lying between them. The germline V gene has CDR1 SQVTM and CDR2 ANQGSEA. The CDR3 is 13 residues long. The CDR3 sequence is CSALRGYTGELFF. The CDR3 DNA reads as TGCAGCGCCCTACGTGGGTACACCGGGGAGCTGTTTTTT.

This clonotype was seen only a few times. The chain is built from TRBV3-1 and TRBJ2-7; D is ambiguous. CDR3 length: 14 amino acids. The ends were cut back, 3 bases at V and 0 bases at J, with 9 bases in the middle. In germline, CDR1 is LGHDT, CDR2 YNNKEL (reference sequence). The CDR3 is CASSQTGSSYEQYF. The CDR3 nucleotides are TGTGCCAGCAGCCAGACTGGAAGCTCCTACGAGCAGTACTTC.

V and J are TRBV4-1 and TRBJ2-7; the D is unclear. Germline CDR1 MGHRA, CDR2 YSYEKL. The CDR3 loop spans 14 amino acids. V dropped 2 bases and J dropped 5 bases, with 13 bases sitting between them. The CDR3 loop reads CASSQLGISDEQYF. The CDR3 DNA follows: TGCGCCAGCAGCCAACTAGGGATTTCGGACGAGCAGTACTTC.

This clonotype was found many times. This chain connects TRBV28 to TRBJ2-7, with D perhaps matching TRBD1 (6 bases). The germline V and J ends were trimmed by 4 bases and 2 bases, with 12 bases remaining between them. CDR1 and CDR2 (germline): MDHEN, SYDVKM. The CDR3 consists of 14 residues. CDR3 sequence reads: CASSSWTAPYEQYF. CDR3 nucleotides: TGTGCCAGCAGTTCCTGGACAGCCCCCTACGAGCAGTACTTC.

The V call is TRBV29-1, the J call TRBJ1-2; 8 bases agree with TRBD1. The CDR3 covers 14 residues. In germline, CDR1 is SQVTM, CDR2 ANQGSEA. With V trimmed by 2 bases and J by 4 bases, 6 bases remained unmatched. The CDR3 sequence: CSVESQGATYGYTF. As DNA, the CDR3 is TGCAGCGTTGAATCTCAGGGGGCTACCTATGGCTACACCTTC.

Ten or more counts support this clonotype. This sequence joins TRBV6-9 and TRBJ2-7; D uncertain. Germline CDR1 is MNHGY and CDR2 is SVAAGI. This CDR3 contains 14 residues. The germline V and J ends were trimmed by 3 bases and 0 bases, with 9 bases remaining between them. CDR3 bases: TGTGCCAGCAGTTACGCGGAGAGCTCCTACGAGCAGTACTTC. Protein product: CASSYAESSYEQYF.

In this sample, this clonotype turned up many times. This chain joins TRBV6-1 and TRBJ1-6, with D hard to call. Germline values: CDR1 MNHNS, CDR2 SASEGT. Trimming pared 6 bases from V and 0 bases from J, leaving 18 bases between. The length of the CDR3 is 18 residues. CDR3 DNA: TGTGCCAGCAGCGTCATACACTTCAGGAGCTCCTATAATTCACCCCTCCACTTT. As protein: CASSVIHFRSSYNSPLHF.